These T cell receptor beta chains were read from a single sample in a study of cytomegalovirus exposure and HLA in healthy donors. Only in-frame clones appear in the TCRdb table, and some are missing; sequencing was by immunoSEQ multiplex PCR. This sample carries 140,000 or so clones, just under 70% of them seen once, and the ten largest clones take almost 4.5%. The specimen sequenced was PBMCs. These receptors were taken from a man between 60 and 75 years old in good health and CMV-seronegative. Each CDR3 is given without its conserved first and last residue. Clone size is given for some rows only: seen once, a few or many times, or a class if the clone is expanded.

v_gene: TRBV15
abundance: -
CDR3aa: ATSGWDSQSADTQY

v_gene: TRBV27
abundance: -
CDR3aa: ASSSQTGPYEQY

v_gene: TRBV5-1
abundance: -
CDR3aa: ASSLGVTQSYEQY

v_gene: TRBV15
abundance: -
CDR3aa: ATSRGGGGRGGYT

v_gene: TRBV5-1
abundance: -
CDR3aa: ASSLTGPEAF

v_gene: TRBV29-1
abundance: once
CDR3aa: SVGGWYNEQF

v_gene: TRBV10-2
abundance: -
CDR3aa: ASREPTGSYEQY

v_gene: TRBV29-1
abundance: few
CDR3aa: SGGLAGEEGGTQY

v_gene: TRBV28
abundance: -
CDR3aa: ASSTGNEQF

v_gene: TRBV5-4
abundance: -
CDR3aa: ASSLRSGVTNEKLF

v_gene: TRBV5-1
abundance: -
CDR3aa: ASSLVAGIHEQY

v_gene: TRBV19
abundance: -
CDR3aa: ASSTSATVLNYGYT

v_gene: TRBV27
abundance: once
CDR3aa: ASSFGDTQY

v_gene: TRBV7-7
abundance: -
CDR3aa: ASSPGGPADGEQY

v_gene: TRBV28
abundance: -
CDR3aa: ASSFPGGEQY

v_gene: TRBV6-1
abundance: few
CDR3aa: ASSLALSAGELF